Listed here are 17 T cell receptor beta chains from one sample, sequenced in a study of cytomegalovirus exposure and HLA in healthy donors. With 60 Vbeta and 13 Jbeta primers, the PCR was carried out. Method: immunoSEQ multiplex PCR; TCRdb's copy keeps in-frame clones and lacks some. The sample yields approximately 120,000 clones, 55% to 75% seen once. The sample taken for sequencing was PBMCs. All receptors come from a man under 40 in good health and CMV-seronegative.

Only one count was recorded for this clone. The V gene is TRBV7-3, the J gene TRBJ2-5; 7 bases map to TRBD1. TRBJ2-7 explains the end of the DNA better; the J call may be wrong. This CDR3 has 14 amino acids. The germline V gene encodes CDR1 SGHTA and CDR2 FQGTGA. This CDR3 is CASSPDRASYEQYF. CDR3 coding DNA: TGTGCCAGCAGCCCCGACAGGGCTTCCTACGAGCAGTACTTC.

The chain carries TRBV30 and TRBJ2-7; maybe TRBD1 (6 bases). Looked up from germline, CDR1 is GTSNPN and CDR2 is SVGIG (reference sequence). This CDR3 has 15 amino acids. Trimming pared 0 bases from V and 2 bases from J, leaving 14 bases between. CDR3 residues: CAWSVHAGAAYEQYF. The CDR3, as DNA: TGTGCCTGGAGTGTACACGCAGGGGCCGCCTACGAGCAGTACTTC. The full variable domain, in which reference TRBV30 and TRBJ2-7 provide the parts outside the CDR3, is SQTIHQWPATLVQPVGSPLSLECTVEGTSNPNLYWYRQAAGRGLQLLFYSVGIGQISSEVPQNLSASRPQDRQFILSSKKLLLSDSGFYLCAWSVHAGAAYEQYFGPGTRLTVT.

This chain uses TRBV6-1 with TRBJ2-7; D perhaps matches TRBD2 (5 bases). With 4 bases removed from V and 3 bases from J, the gap between germline ends came to 10 bases. This CDR3 comprises 13 residues. Looked up from germline, CDR1 is MNHNS and CDR2 is SASEGT. As DNA, the CDR3 is TGTGCCAGCAGTGCCGAGGGATTCTACGAGCAGTACTTC. It codes for CASSAEGFYEQYF.

The CDR3 protein is CASSLEGGHYNEQFF. The CDR3 DNA is TGCGCCAGCAGCTTGGAGGGAGGCCACTACAATGAGCAGTTCTTC. The V gene is TRBV5-1, the J gene TRBJ2-1, with D perhaps matching TRBD2 (6 bases). The V gene's germline CDR1 is SGHRS and CDR2 YFSETQ. Trimming removed 0 bases from V and 3 bases from J, with 10 bases in between. The CDR3 is made up of 15 amino acids. Full variable domain (rest looked up from reference TRBV5-1 and TRBJ2-1): KAGVTQTPRYLIKTRGQQVTLSCSPISGHRSVSWYQQTPGQGLQFLFEYFSETQRNKGNFPGRFSGRQFSNSRSEMNVSTLELGDSALYLCASSLEGGHYNEQFFGPGTRLTVL.

A few counts support this clone. The chain is built from TRBV13 and TRBJ1-2, with TRBD1 matching over 7 bases. The CDR3 length is 14 residues. The trim removed 1 base at V and 5 bases at J, leaving 4 bases unmatched. The germline V gene encodes CDR1 PRHDT and CDR2 FYEKMQ (reference sequence). The DNA of the CDR3 is TGTGCCAGCAGCTTAGAGACAGGGATGTATGGCTACACCTTC. Translated: CASSLETGMYGYTF.

The chain has TRBV4-1 and TRBJ1-2; tentative D call: TRBD1 (5 bases). The V end lost 6 bases, the J end lost 4 bases, and 12 bases lay between the germline ends. The CDR3 extends over 13 amino acids. The germline CDR1 and CDR2 sequences are MGHRA and YSYEKL. The CDR3 region has the DNA TGCGCCAGCAGTCCCGGGGGACTCTATGGCTACACCTTC. Residues: CASSPGGLYGYTF.

The chain joins TRBV11-3 to TRBJ2-7; D perhaps matches TRBD2 (6 bases). Trimming took 5 bases from V and 0 from J, leaving 11 bases between them. The CDR3 runs to 14 residues. Germline loops: CDR1 SGHNT, CDR2 YENEEA. CDR3 coding DNA: TGTGCCAGCAGCCGCGGGGCAGCCTCCTACGAGCAGTACTTC. It is translated as CASSRGAASYEQYF.

V usage is TRBV5-1 and J usage is TRBJ2-5; TRBD1 matches 9 bases. Germline-derived CDR1 and CDR2 are SGHRS and YFSETQ. The CDR3 runs 15 residues. With V trimmed by 4 bases and J by 5 bases, 9 bases remained unmatched. CDR3 sequence: CASSPGTGTLETQYF. Written as DNA, the CDR3 is TGCGCCAGCAGCCCCGGGACAGGGACTCTCGAGACCCAGTACTTC.

This clone was seen only a few times. The rearrangement joins TRBV10-3 to TRBJ2-6, with D tentatively TRBD2 (5 bases). The V and J ends lost 0 bases and 0 bases respectively, with 12 bases between them. The CDR3 contains 18 residues. CDR1 is ENHRY and CDR2 is SYGVKD in the germline V gene. In nucleotides, the CDR3 is TGTGCCATCAGTGAGTCTGAGGGTTCAAGCTCTGGGGCCAACGTCCTGACTTTC. This encodes CAISESEGSSSGANVLTF.

This chain joins TRBV2 and TRBJ2-7; TRBD2 aligns across 14 bases. The CDR3 is 15 residues long. Unmatched junction bases numbered 8, after V lost 7 bases and J lost 6 bases. Germline V gene data show CDR1 as SNHLY and CDR2 as FYNNEI. The CDR3: CASIRLAGGVGEQYF. For the CDR3, the DNA is TGTGCCAGCATCCGACTAGCGGGGGGGGTAGGCGAGCAGTACTTC.

This clone was recorded only once. This chain joins TRBV5-5 and TRBJ1-6; D remains unclear. The ends were cut back, 1 base at V and 6 bases at J, with 8 bases in the middle. Germline assignment: CDR1 SGHKS and CDR2 YYEKEE (reference sequence). The CDR3 is 14 residues long. This CDR3 reads CASSLNPLNSPLHF. The CDR3 nucleotides are TGTGCCAGCAGCTTGAATCCTCTTAATTCACCCCTCCACTTT.

The chain combines TRBV19 with TRBJ1-1, with 8 bases aligning to TRBD1. CDR1 is LNHDA and CDR2 is SQIVND in the germline V gene (reference sequence). The CDR3 is 13 residues long. J gave up 11 bases and V 5 bases, and 10 bases lay outside the gene matches. The CDR3 bases are TGTGCCAGTAGTGACAGGGGAATAAACCAGGCTTTCTTT. It is translated as CASSDRGINQAFF.

A single count supports this clone. The gene calls are TRBV20-1 and TRBJ2-5; possibly TRBD1 for D (5 bases). The V gene lost 7 bases and the J gene lost 3 bases, with 9 bases spanning the gap. The CDR3 has 11 residues. Germline V gene lookup returns CDR1 DFQATT and CDR2 SNEGSKA (reference sequence). CDR3 sequence: CSVGAEETQYF. CDR3 sequence (DNA): TGCAGTGTAGGGGCAGAAGAGACCCAGTACTTC.

V gene TRBV16 combines with J gene TRBJ2-1; the D gene is possibly TRBD1 (6 bases). This CDR3 spans 15 amino acids. Germline CDR1 KGHSY, CDR2 FQNENV. The V end was cut by 4 bases, the J end by 8 bases, with 18 bases between. CDR3 in amino acids: CASSLPRQGSDEQFF. The CDR3 DNA reads as TGTGCCAGCAGCCTCCCCCGGCAGGGGTCGGATGAGCAGTTCTTC.

This clone turned up a few times. The rearrangement links TRBV5-1 to TRBJ1-1; D gene ambiguous. Germline loops: CDR1 SGHRS, CDR2 YFSETQ. The CDR3 is 14 amino acids. V was shortened by 0 bases and J by 0 bases, with 6 bases between the two germline ends. The CDR3 region has the DNA TGCGCCAGCAGCTTGGACAGCCTGAACACTGAAGCTTTCTTT. Encoded protein: CASSLDSLNTEAFF. Using reference TRBV5-1 and TRBJ1-1 for the parts outside the CDR3, the full variable domain is KAGVTQTPRYLIKTRGQQVTLSCSPISGHRSVSWYQQTPGQGLQFLFEYFSETQRNKGNFPGRFSGRQFSNSRSEMNVSTLELGDSALYLCASSLDSLNTEAFFGQGTRLTVV.

The chain combines TRBV30 with TRBJ2-5; D possibly corresponds to TRBD2 (6 bases). Germline values: CDR1 GTSNPN, CDR2 SVGIG (reference sequence). The ends were cut back, 0 bases at V and 5 bases at J, with 10 bases in the middle. This CDR3 has 13 residues. DNA of the CDR3: TGTGCCTGGAGTGTACTAGCTCTGGAGACCCAGTACTTC. This encodes CAWSVLALETQYF.

This clone was counted a few times. The rearrangement uses TRBV4-1 and TRBJ1-4, with 8 bases fitting TRBD1. The V and J ends lost 0 bases and 7 bases, in that order; junction bases with no gene match: 10. Looked up from germline, CDR1 is MGHRA and CDR2 is YSYEKL. The CDR3 consists of 17 residues. The CDR3 sequence is CASSQDLPAGGGEKLFF. CDR3 in DNA: TGCGCCAGCAGCCAAGATCTTCCCGCAGGGGGCGGTGAAAAACTGTTTTTT.